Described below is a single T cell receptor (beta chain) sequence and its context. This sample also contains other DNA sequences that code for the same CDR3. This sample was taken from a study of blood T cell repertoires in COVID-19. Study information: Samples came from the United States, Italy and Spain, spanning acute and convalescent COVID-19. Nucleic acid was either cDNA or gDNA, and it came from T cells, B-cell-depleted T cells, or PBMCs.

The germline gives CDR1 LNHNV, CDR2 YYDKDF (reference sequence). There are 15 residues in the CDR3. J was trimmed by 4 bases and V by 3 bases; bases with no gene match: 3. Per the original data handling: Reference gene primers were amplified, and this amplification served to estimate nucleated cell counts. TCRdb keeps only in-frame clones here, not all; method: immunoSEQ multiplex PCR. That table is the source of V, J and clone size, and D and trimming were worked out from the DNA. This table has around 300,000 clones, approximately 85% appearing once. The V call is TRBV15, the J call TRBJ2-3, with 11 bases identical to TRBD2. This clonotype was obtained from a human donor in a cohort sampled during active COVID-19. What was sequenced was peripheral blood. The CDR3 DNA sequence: TGTGCCACCAGCAGGGATAGCGGGGGGGCAGATACGCAGTATTTT. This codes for CATSRDSGGADTQYF.